This T cell receptor (beta chain) was recorded in a study of cytomegalovirus exposure and HLA in healthy donors. Using immunoSEQ multiplex PCR, the repertoire was profiled, and TCRdb retains in-frame clones only, with some absent. Of approximately 160,000 clones in the sample, roughly 89% are singletons; the top ten hold more than 2.5%. The approximately 120-subject validation cohort, separate from the roughly 700-subject first cohort, included the donors. General study points: Rarity characterized most TCR sequences, yet some public TCRs appeared in many donors. Clusters of TCRs from the first cohort tended to co-occur in the roughly 120 validation repertoires (as a later analysis found). Altogether, some 170 TCR beta chains were recorded as cytomegalovirus-associated.

The CDR3 is 17 residues long. Germline loops: CDR1 SNHLY, CDR2 FYNNEI. Trimming took 8 bases from V and 4 from J, leaving 26 bases between them. With regard to this clone: Antigen unknown.

Sequencing was done on a sample of PBMCs. The chain joins TRBV2 to TRBJ1-2; maybe TRBD1 (6 bases). This clonotype was obtained from a young woman in good health and CMV-seropositive. The CDR3 sequence: CASGGGSGTPDFYGYTF. The CDR3 bases are TGTGCCAGCGGGGGGGGGTCCGGGACACCCGATTTCTATGGCTACACCTTC. Variable domain in full (rest from reference TRBV2 and TRBJ1-2): EPEVTQTPSHQVTQMGQEVILRCVPISNHLYFYWYRQILGQKVEFLVSFYNNEISEKSEIFDDQFSVERPDGSNFTLKIRSTKLEDSAMYFCASGGGSGTPDFYGYTFGSGTRLTVV.